This paragraph covers one TCR beta chain sequence. A few counts support this clonotype. Its specific antigen is unknown. The input lacks base qualities; no much larger clone sits a single base away. The sample belongs to a study of kidney transplant recipient with SARS-CoV-2 infection (dated by TCRdb to the early 2020s). This sample's time point label indicates: pre-pandemic baseline sample and day 111 after first positive SARS-CoV-2 test. The CDR3 covers 15 residues, taking in both the cysteine and the phenylalanine. The only DNA kept is the CDR3, 45 bases in frame from the first base. Trimming accounts for 2 bases at V and 6 bases at J, while the number of junction bases matched to no gene is 7. Taken from the germline V gene (reference sequence), the CDR1 and CDR2 loops are SGHNT and YYREEE. Sequencer: Illumina MiSeq. Profiling of the peripheral T cell repertoire was carried out for human TCRbeta genes. In the source study's methods: Differential clonotype abundance was tested with beta-binomial modelling to account for variability over time. Clonotypes that had expanded were screened against the ImmuneCODE reference database of SARS-CoV-2-associated TCRs and mapped onto regions of the viral genome. Additional analyses of the repertoire looked at TRBV gene usage, CDR3 length, CDR3 amino acid overlap between time points, clonotype abundance distributions and Jaccard similarity. The public reads were reprocessed in TCRdb via fastp at Q25 and MiXCR, keeping in-frame beta chains. Entries are consolidated by CDR3 protein sequence, retaining the most common genes and DNA. TCRdb, not the original authors, processed these V and J calls. Here the sample has 200,000 to 250,000 distinct CDR3 sequences; 29% occur a single time. Clones ranked in the top ten supply under 9.5% of the sample.

This TCR was recovered from a male patient aged 30 to 39 who had COVID-19 and was a kidney transplant recipient. Some T cells may originate with the graft donor following a transplant. The rearrangement combines TRBV5-4 with TRBJ2-2; 7 bases in between match TRBD2. The source material was a blood sample, sampled at baseline and on day 111 from a kidney transplant recipient. Read as DNA, the sequence is TGTGCCAGCAGCTTCCGGGGGGAATGGCCCGGGGAGCTGTTTTTT. Translated, this is CASSFRGEWPGELFF.